These 19 T cell receptor beta chains came from one sample sequenced in a study of blood T cell repertoires in COVID-19 (dated by TCRdb to about 2020). To prepare the library, the immunoSEQ multiplex PCR assay was applied. Here the immuneACCESS table is served through TCRdb, limited to in-frame sequences with V and J called. Missing clones are a known gap in these copies; in checked studies unresolved V genes cover under half, and the rest lacks a known reason. In this sample the table shows roughly 250,000 clones, 80% to 90% of which occur a single time. Around 0.84% of the sample is taken by the ten largest. The sample taken for sequencing was peripheral blood. The receptor source for this set is a man aged 25 to 40 with acute or convalescent COVID-19.

This chain joins TRBV7-9 and TRBJ2-5, with 7 bases matching TRBD2. After removal of 3 bases from V and 4 bases from J, the junction contained 5 bases not matched to a gene. Germline V gene sequence: CDR1 SEHNR, CDR2 FQNEAQ (reference sequence). This CDR3 is 14 amino acids long. The CDR3 nucleotides read TGTGCCAGCAGCTTTGTTACTAGCGCAGAGACCCAGTACTTC. It encodes CASSFVTSAETQYF.

This chain uses TRBV2 with TRBJ1-2; D may be TRBD1 (5 bases). The ends were cut back, 10 bases at V and 5 bases at J, with 17 bases in the middle. The CDR3 is made up of 13 amino acids. CDR1 and CDR2 from the germline V gene are SNHLY and FYNNEI. The CDR3 loop is CAIRGTINYGYTF. The DNA for the CDR3 is TGTGCCATAAGGGGCACTATCAATTATGGCTACACCTTC.

The chain recombines TRBV10-2 with TRBJ1-3, with D possibly TRBD1 on 6 matching bases. Trimming shortened V by 6 bases and J by 0 bases, and 9 bases separated the two germline ends. The CDR3 covers 14 residues. Looked up from germline, CDR1 is WSHSY and CDR2 is SAAADI. The CDR3, as DNA: TGCGCCAGCAGAGGACAGAGCTCTGGAAACACCATATATTTT. This translates into CASRGQSSGNTIYF.

V gene TRBV28 combines with J gene TRBJ2-3, with 8 bases aligning to TRBD1. The CDR3 runs to 14 residues. Germline CDR1 reads MDHEN; CDR2 reads SYDVKM. Trimming removed 5 bases from V and 2 bases from J; junction bases left unmatched: 3. The CDR3 region has the DNA TGTGCCAGCAGTCGGGACAGGCTCACAGATACGCAGTATTTT. Translation gives CASSRDRLTDTQYF.

The chain links TRBV23-1 to TRBJ2-1; possibly TRBD1 for D (5 bases). TRBV23-1 is treated as an ORF (open reading frame) with a function not yet certain. The CDR3 extends over 15 amino acids. V was shortened by 0 bases and J by 7 bases, with 13 bases between the two germline ends. The CDR3 sequence: CASSQSALTVNEQFF. CDR3 DNA sequence: TGCGCCAGCAGTCAATCGGCATTGACAGTAAATGAGCAGTTCTTC.

This chain links TRBV30 with TRBJ2-7, with 14 bases that match TRBD2. V lost 3 bases, J lost 2 bases, and 12 bases stayed unmatched. This CDR3 region has 18 residues. The germline V gene encodes CDR1 GTSNPN and CDR2 SVGIG (reference sequence). The CDR3 nucleotides are TGTGCCTGGAGCCTCCGTCCCTCGGGACTAGCGGGAGCCTACGAGCAGTACTTC. Translation: CAWSLRPSGLAGAYEQYF.

The V call is TRBV3-1 (or the pseudogene TRBV3-2), the J call TRBJ1-3; D gene ambiguous. The V end lost 1 base, the J end lost 3 bases, and 10 bases lay between the germline ends. This CDR3 contains 15 residues. CDR1 is LGHDT and CDR2 is YNNKEL in the germline V gene (reference sequence). Written as DNA, the CDR3 is TGTGCCAGCAGCCAAGGAGGGTTCGGTGGAAACACCATATATTTT. Translated, it gives CASSQGGFGGNTIYF.

V is TRBV28 and J is TRBJ2-7; 7 bases match TRBD1. The germline V gene has CDR1 MDHEN and CDR2 SYDVKM. The CDR3 covers 15 residues. J lost 0 bases, V lost 7 bases, and 9 bases had no gene match. This CDR3 reads CASTSHRQGSYEQYF. CDR3 in DNA: TGTGCCAGCACCTCCCACCGACAGGGCTCCTACGAGCAGTACTTC.

On this clone itself: This specimen includes other DNA sequences encoding the same CDR3. The CDR3 DNA reads as TGTGCCAGCAGCTACAGGGGAAATGAGCAGTTCTTC. Its protein is CASSYRGNEQFF. The J gene is TRBJ2-1, the V gene TRBV6-5; 7 bases align to TRBD1. This CDR3 has 12 residues. Germline-derived CDR1 and CDR2 are MNHEY and SVGAGI. Trimming at V came to 6 bases and at J to 7 bases, leaving 3 bases not matched to a gene.

The CDR3 DNA is TGCGCCAGCAGCTCACCCCGACAGGGGAGCGCTGAAGCTTTCTTT. Residues: CASSSPRQGSAEAFF. The rearrangement links TRBV5-1 to TRBJ1-1; 8 nucleotides line up with TRBD1. Germline CDR1 SGHRS, CDR2 YFSETQ. The CDR3 sequence is 15 residues long. The V gene end was trimmed by 3 bases and the J gene end by 6 bases; junction bases not matched to a gene: 10.

Points on this clone: Other DNA variants within this sample encode the same CDR3. In DNA form, the CDR3 reads TGTGCCAGTAGTGGGACAGGGAATCAGCCCCAGCATTTT. This gives the protein CASSGTGNQPQHF. The V gene is TRBV19, the J gene TRBJ1-5; 9 positions agree with TRBD1. J gave up 4 bases and V 5 bases, and 0 bases lay outside the gene matches. Germline loops: CDR1 LNHDA, CDR2 SQIVND (reference sequence). The CDR3 totals 13 residues.

The gene calls are TRBV30 and TRBJ2-7; D is unresolved. The germline V gene has CDR1 GTSNPN and CDR2 SVGIG (reference sequence). The CDR3 loop spans 14 amino acids. V lost 2 bases and J 5 bases, leaving 16 bases between the germline ends. The DNA of the CDR3 is TGTGCCTGGAGTCATGAGACTGCCGGCCACGAGCAGTACTTC. This gives the protein CAWSHETAGHEQYF.

This chain links TRBV5-1 with TRBJ1-2; 9 nucleotides match TRBD1. Germline lookup yields CDR1 SGHRS and CDR2 YFSETQ. Germline trimming cut 4 bases from V and 4 bases from J; bases unmatched to any gene: 20. The length of the CDR3 is 19 residues. The CDR3 sequence is CASSIEGTGNIRRPYGYTF. The DNA for the CDR3 is TGCGCCAGCAGCATCGAAGGGACAGGGAACATCCGTCGCCCCTATGGCTACACCTTC.

This clone was seen just once. The rearrangement links TRBV5-1 to TRBJ1-3; D gene ambiguous. Germline V gene lookup returns CDR1 SGHRS and CDR2 YFSETQ. CDR3 length: 16 residues. Between the trimmed V and J ends, which lost 1 base and 0 bases, there was a span of 11 bases. Written as DNA, the CDR3 is TGCGCCAGCAGCTTGTTTTCACAGAGCTCTGGAAACACCATATATTTT. Protein: CASSLFSQSSGNTIYF.

The gene calls are TRBV5-5 and TRBJ1-1; maybe TRBD1 (6 bases). The CDR3 has 16 amino acids. CDR1 is SGHKS, CDR2 YYEKEE, per germline (reference sequence). Trimming removed 2 bases at V and 0 bases at J, with 14 bases between. CDR3 loop: CASSLVSGHLNTEAFF. CDR3 bases: TGTGCCAGCAGCTTAGTATCGGGACACCTGAACACTGAAGCTTTCTTT.

The V call is TRBV24-1, the J call TRBJ2-7, with a weak D call TRBD1 (6 bases). V lost 4 bases and J lost 5, with 14 bases in between. The CDR3 spans 14 residues. Germline V gene data show CDR1 as KGHDR and CDR2 as SFDVKD. The DNA of the CDR3 is TGTGCCACCAGTGACCCGGGACACCCACACGAGCAGTACTTC. It specifies CATSDPGHPHEQYF.

The chain recombines TRBV30 with TRBJ1-1, with D tentatively TRBD1 (6 bases). The V gene's germline CDR1 is GTSNPN and CDR2 SVGIG (reference sequence). This CDR3 region has 14 residues. V was shortened by 3 bases and J by 3 bases, with 14 bases between the two germline ends. CDR3: CAWRGTGSYTEAFF. CDR3 bases: TGTGCCTGGAGGGGTACAGGGAGTTACACTGAAGCTTTCTTT.

The chain combines TRBV6-5 with TRBJ1-3; D unresolved. V lost 8 bases and J lost 4, with 12 bases in between. This CDR3 has 13 residues. Germline loops: CDR1 MNHEY, CDR2 SVGAGI. The CDR3 DNA reads TGTGCCAGCCACCGTAGCGGGGGAAACACCATATATTTT. Its protein is CASHRSGGNTIYF.

This clone was observed once. This chain links TRBV29-1 with TRBJ1-1; weak D call: TRBD1 (5 bases). Trimming cost V 6 bases and J 4 bases, with 12 bases left between them. CDR1 and CDR2 from the germline V gene are SQVTM and ANQGSEA. The CDR3 consists of 12 residues. DNA of the CDR3: TGCAGCGTCCCCGGGGGTAGCACTGAAGCTTTCTTT. Translated, it gives CSVPGGSTEAFF.